These T cell receptor beta chains were read from a single sample in a study of Graves' ophthalmopathy and Graves' hyperthyroidism. TCRdb itself ran the multiplex PCR reads through MiXCR, one entry per CDR3 protein. Among 450,000 to 600,000 distinct CDR3 sequences listed, under 45% were seen once. The specimen sequenced was peripheral blood or thyroid tissue (not recorded which). These receptors came from an adult man with Graves' hyperthyroidism. The CDR3 runs from the conserved cysteine through the conserved F or W. Each record gives: V gene, D gene, J gene, clone size, CDR3 DNA, CDR3 protein. A D gene is named only where the DNA matches it firmly. Only some rows state a clone size, as once, few, many or a class for expanded clones.

>TRBV5-5|TRBD1|TRBJ1-2|many
TGTGCCAGCAGCCGGGGACAGGGAATCTATGGCTACACCTTC
CASSRGQGIYGYTF
>TRBV10-3|NA|TRBJ2-7|many
TGTGCCATCAGTGGAGCCTGGTCAGCCCCAAGGAAAACCTACGAGCAGTACTTC
CAISGAWSAPRKTYEQYF
>TRBV15|TRBD1|TRBJ1-5|many
TGTGCCACCAGCAGAGATCGGTCAGGGGGAATCAATCAGCCCCAGCATTTT
CATSRDRSGGINQPQHF
>TRBV5-1|TRBD1|TRBJ1-5|many
TGCGCCAGCAGGCCTACAGGGGAGGGCCAGCCCCAGCATTTT
CASRPTGEGQPQHF
>TRBV24-1|NA|TRBJ2-2|NA
TGTGCCACCAGTGAGGGGTTGGCCTCCCACACCGGGGAGCTGTTTTTT
CATSEGLASHTGELFF
>TRBV3-1|TRBD1|TRBJ1-1|many
TGTGCCAGCAGCCAACTTGGGACAGGCAAGGTCGGGGGAAGGTTCTTT
CASSQLGTGKVGGRFF
>TRBV9|NA|TRBJ1-6|many
TGTGCCAGCAGCCCGTTGGGATCTAATTCACCCCTCCACTTT
CASSPLGSNSPLHF
>TRBV2|NA|TRBJ2-7|many
TGTGCCAGCAGCGGGGGACCATACGAGCAGTACTTC
CASSGGPYEQYF
>TRBV7-8|NA|TRBJ2-5|NA
TGTGCCAGCAGCTTAGGATTAGGGGCGGGGACCCAGTACTTC
CASSLGLGAGTQYF
>TRBV7-9|TRBD1|TRBJ2-7|once
TGTGCCAGCAGCTTAGCCGGACAGGGAATTTATGGGCAGTACTTC
CASSLAGQGIYGQYF
>TRBV19|NA|TRBJ2-3|NA
TGTGCCAGTAGTATTGCAACAGGGTCAACAGATACGCAGTATTTT
CASSIATGSTDTQYF
>TRBV15|TRBD1|TRBJ2-5|many
TGTGCCACCAGTCGAGACAGGGCCGAAGAGACCCAGTACTTC
CATSRDRAEETQYF
>TRBV27|TRBD1|TRBJ1-1|NA
TGTGCCAGCAGTCCCTCGACAGGGGCCACTGAAGCTTTCTTT
CASSPSTGATEAFF
>TRBV7-2|TRBD1|TRBJ1-4|once
TGTGCCGTAGGTCTCAAACCGGGACAGGGGACGGAATATGAAAAACTGTTTTTT
CAVGLKPGQGTEYEKLFF
>TRBV27|TRBD1|TRBJ2-5|few
TGTGCCAGCAGTTTCAAAGACAGGGGGCTTGTCAAGACCCAGTACTTC
CASSFKDRGLVKTQYF
>TRBV9|TRBD2|TRBJ2-1|NA
TGTGCCAGCAGCCCCACTAGCGGGAGGGCCCCGGAGCAGTTCTTC
CASSPTSGRAPEQFF
>TRBV12-3/TRBV12-4|NA|TRBJ2-2|NA
TGTGCCAGCAGTTCGACGGCCACCGGGGAGCTGTTTTTT
CASSSTATGELFF
>TRBV7-9|NA|TRBJ2-7|few
TGTGCCAGCAGCTTGGCGACTAGTGCGGGGGAGCAGTACTTC
CASSLATSAGEQYF
>TRBV7-2|NA|TRBJ2-7|NA
TGTGCCAGCAGCTTTATGCAGGGGCTAGCCTACGAGCAGTACTTC
CASSFMQGLAYEQYF
>TRBV29-1|NA|TRBJ2-7|NA
TGCAGCGTTGGGCTATCGGCCTACAATGAGCAGTACTTC
CSVGLSAYNEQYF
>TRBV7-9|TRBD1|TRBJ2-5|NA
TGTGCCAGCAGCGCCCACAGGTTCCGGGACAGACAAGAGACCCAGTACTTC
CASSAHRFRDRQETQYF
>TRBV25-1|NA|TRBJ2-5|NA
TGCAGTGCTAGTCCCGGGACGGCTCAAGGGACCCAGTACTTC
CSASPGTAQGTQYF
>TRBV28|TRBD1|TRBJ2-7|many
TGTGCCAGCAGCTCACCGGGACAGGGGGCCTACGAGCAGTACTTC
CASSSPGQGAYEQYF
>TRBV12-3/TRBV12-4|NA|TRBJ2-5|once
TGTGCCAGCAGTGGGGGTACCCCGGGACCCAAGGGGGAGACCCAGTACTTC
CASSGGTPGPKGETQYF
>TRBV11-2|TRBD1|TRBJ2-3|NA
TGTGCCAGCAGCTTGGGACAGGGTACCACAGATACGCAGTATTTT
CASSLGQGTTDTQYF
>TRBV29-1|NA|TRBJ1-4|many
TGCAGCGCCATCATGGAAAAACTGTTTTTT
CSAIMEKLFF
>TRBV4-1|NA|TRBJ1-5|few
TGCGCCAGCAGCCAGGCGGATTATAGCAATCAGCCCCAGCATTTT
CASSQADYSNQPQHF
>TRBV7-9|TRBD2|TRBJ2-5|many
TGTGCCAGCACCTCGACTAGCGGGTCCCAAGAGACCCAGTACTTC
CASTSTSGSQETQYF
>TRBV7-9|NA|TRBJ2-7|many
TGTGCCAGCAGCCCAAAGGGGAGCTACGAGCAGTACTTC
CASSPKGSYEQYF
>TRBV9|NA|TRBJ1-4|few
TGTGCCAGACAGGCGGGGGGTGAAAAACTGTTTTTT
CARQAGGEKLFF
>TRBV7-2|NA|TRBJ1-6|few
TGTGCCAGCAGCTTAAGGTTTGGGAGCTCCTATAATTCACCCCTCCACTTT
CASSLRFGSSYNSPLHF
>TRBV24-1|NA|TRBJ1-5|NA
TGTGCCACCAGCAGCCCATCCGGCACTAATCAGCCCCAGCATTTT
CATSSPSGTNQPQHF
>TRBV7-6|NA|TRBJ2-1|few
TGTGCCAGCAGCCCACGACTGGTCTGGGAGCAGTTCTTC
CASSPRLVWEQFF
>TRBV29-1|NA|TRBJ1-1|many
TGCAGCGTTAAGGACGTGGACCAAGCTTTCTTT
CSVKDVDQAFF
>TRBV12-3/TRBV12-4|TRBD1|TRBJ2-7|NA
TGTGCCAGCAGTTCCCCGGGACAGGGAGGGCAGTACTTC
CASSSPGQGGQYF
>TRBV4-2|TRBD2|TRBJ2-7|NA
TGTGCCAGCAGCCAAGAGGCGCTAGCGGGATTTATCTACGAGCAGTACTTC
CASSQEALAGFIYEQYF
>TRBV12-3/TRBV12-4|NA|TRBJ2-7|NA
TGTGCCAGCAGGCCAGGACGTACCTACGAGCAGTACTTC
CASRPGRTYEQYF
>TRBV12-3/TRBV12-4|TRBD2|TRBJ2-7|many
TGTGCCAGCAGTTTGGGCGGGAGTCTCCACGAGCAGTACTTC
CASSLGGSLHEQYF
>TRBV24-1|TRBD1|TRBJ2-5|NA
TGTGCCACCAGTGTACGGGACAGATACCAAGAGACCCAGTACTTC
CATSVRDRYQETQYF
>TRBV10-2|NA|TRBJ1-5|NA
TGTGCCAGCAGTTCTAATAGGGTCAGTCAGCCCCAGCATTTT
CASSSNRVSQPQHF
>TRBV29-1|NA|TRBJ1-2|NA
TGCAGCGTTGTGGGGGGGGATACGGGAAACTATGGCCACACCTTC
CSVVGGDTGNYGHTF
>TRBV10-2|TRBD1|TRBJ1-2|once
TGTGCCAGCAGTTTAGGACAGGGGAGGATGCCCTATGGCCACACCTTC
CASSLGQGRMPYGHTF
>TRBV2|NA|TRBJ1-1|few
TGTGCCAGCAGTCATTCTCGGACAGAGAACACTGAAGCTTTCTTT
CASSHSRTENTEAFF
>TRBV6-5|NA|TRBJ1-2|many
TGTGCCAGCAGTCACCCCGGGACGGCATATGGCTACACCTTC
CASSHPGTAYGYTF
>TRBV29-1|NA|TRBJ2-4|NA
TGCAGCGTTGAACTCGGGTCAGCCAAAAACATTCAGTACTTC
CSVELGSAKNIQYF
>TRBV29-1|TRBD2|TRBJ2-7|NA
TGCAGCTTGCCGACTAGCGGGACCTACGAGCAGTACTTC
CSLPTSGTYEQYF
>TRBV7-3|NA|TRBJ2-7|many
TGTGCCAGCAGCCGGGACGGTGGTTACGAGCAGTACTTC
CASSRDGGYEQYF
>TRBV7-2|NA|TRBJ2-1|NA
TGTGCCAGCAGCCCCGGACCGGGTGAGCAGTTCTTC
CASSPGPGEQFF
>TRBV11-2|NA|TRBJ2-7|NA
TGTGCCAGCAGCTTGGCAGGGATCGACCACGAGCAGTACTTC
CASSLAGIDHEQYF
>TRBV7-2|NA|TRBJ2-5|many
TGTGCCAGCAGCCCCATCCGCGGAAAACAAGAGACCCAGTACTTC
CASSPIRGKQETQYF
>TRBV29-1|NA|TRBJ1-2|many
TGCAGCGTTGCGGGCAGGGGAAGCTATGGCTACACCTTC
CSVAGRGSYGYTF
>TRBV7-8|NA|TRBJ1-5|many
TGTGCCAGCAGCCCAAACGGGGGACAACATAGCAATCAGCCCCAGCATTTT
CASSPNGGQHSNQPQHF
>TRBV27|NA|TRBJ1-5|NA
TGTGCCAGCAGTTTAGTGGGGACCGGTATTCAGCCCCAGCATTTT
CASSLVGTGIQPQHF
>TRBV7-2|NA|TRBJ2-3|NA
TGTGCCAGCAGCCAAGGGCCAGGGTCAGATACGCAGTATTTT
CASSQGPGSDTQYF
>TRBV29-1|TRBD1|TRBJ1-6|NA
TGCAGCTTTCTGACAGGGGGCTTTGATTCACCCCTCCACTTT
CSFLTGGFDSPLHF
>TRBV5-1|NA|TRBJ1-4|NA
TGCGCCAGCAGCTTGGTACCCGGGGGCGAAAAACTGTTTTTT
CASSLVPGGEKLFF
>TRBV29-1|TRBD2|TRBJ2-7|many
TGCAGCGTCGATGGACTAGCGGGAGCCTCCTACGAGCAGTACTTC
CSVDGLAGASYEQYF
>TRBV18|NA|TRBJ1-1|NA
TGTGCCAGCTCACCACCGCATGTGACTGAAGCTTTCTTT
CASSPPHVTEAFF
>TRBV29-1|TRBD2|TRBJ2-1|few
TGCAGCGTCCAAGGGGCTAGCGGGGGGACCACGTACAATGAGCAGTTCTTC
CSVQGASGGTTYNEQFF